The 17 T cell receptor beta chains given below trace back to one sample, sequenced in a study of blood T cells in healthy people across ages. Alongside a J-beta primer mix, a sample-barcoded 5' primer served in a second PCR lasting about 7 to 11 cycles. TCRdb redid the calling of the 5' RACE reads with MiXCR, one entry per CDR3 protein. The sample lists 1.5 million to 2 million distinct CDR3 sequences, about two fifths occurring once. Sequencing was performed on blood. The receptors were sampled from a human donor in good health.

This clonotype was seen a handful of times. This chain joins TRBV12-3 or TRBV12-4 and TRBJ2-6; D remains ambiguous. CDR3 length: 19 amino acids. Trimming left V 4 bases short and J 0 bases short, with 19 bases between. The CDR3 loop is CASSWGFSLLNSGANVLTF. CDR3 in DNA: TGTGCCAGCAGTTGGGGATTCAGCTTACTGAACTCTGGGGCCAACGTCCTGACTTTC.

The rearrangement uses TRBV29-1 and TRBJ2-7, with 9 nucleotides matching TRBD1. The CDR3 totals 12 residues. Germline V gene sequence: CDR1 SQVTM, CDR2 ANQGSEA. V lost 6 bases to trimming and J lost 5 bases; unmatched junction nucleotides: 5. The DNA for the CDR3 is TGCAGCGTCAAGACAGGGGGAGACGAGCAGTACTTC. Protein sequence: CSVKTGGDEQYF.

This clonotype was observed a handful of times. The rearrangement uses TRBV20-1 and TRBJ2-7; 8 nucleotides line up with TRBD1. The length of the CDR3 is 13 residues. V trimming: 6 bases; J trimming: 3 bases; junction bases outside the gene matches: 7. CDR1 is DFQATT and CDR2 is SNEGSKA in the germline V gene (reference sequence). DNA of the CDR3: TGCAGTGCCAAGATGACAGGGGTCTACGAGCAGTACTTC. Protein: CSAKMTGVYEQYF.

The J gene is TRBJ2-7, the V gene TRBV5-5; D remains unclear. This CDR3 is 15 amino acids long. The V end was cut by 0 bases, the J end by 2 bases, with 12 bases between. Germline V gene lookup returns CDR1 SGHKS and CDR2 YYEKEE (reference sequence). The CDR3 DNA follows: TGTGCCAGCAGCTTGGCCCACACCGAGACCTACGAGCAGTACTTC. It encodes CASSLAHTETYEQYF.

The CDR3 DNA sequence: TGTGCCAGCAGTTACTCAACATTAGAGGGGTCTGAAGAAGGCTACACCTTC. Translating gives CASSYSTLEGSEEGYTF. The chain combines TRBV6-5 with TRBJ1-2; D possibly corresponds to TRBD1 (5 bases). The germline V gene encodes CDR1 MNHEY and CDR2 SVGAGI. V was shortened by 0 bases and J by 8 bases, with 22 bases between the two germline ends. The length of the CDR3 is 17 residues.

This clonotype showed up just a few times. The V gene is TRBV28, the J gene TRBJ2-7; D might be TRBD2 (5 bases). The CDR3 has 15 residues. CDR1 is MDHEN and CDR2 is SYDVKM in the germline V gene. V dropped 8 bases and J dropped 1 base, with 18 bases sitting between them. CDR3 residues: CASRFSRERSYEQYF. For the CDR3, the DNA is TGTGCCAGCCGCTTTTCCCGGGAAAGGTCCTACGAGCAGTACTTC.

The rearrangement links TRBV12-3 or TRBV12-4 to TRBJ2-6; 9 bases fit TRBD1. The CDR3 sequence is 17 residues long. The junction had 6 bases not matched to a gene; V was cut back by 2 bases and J by 4 bases. The CDR3 bases are TGTGCCAGCAGTTTAACTGTCGGGACAGGGGGGGCCAACGTCCTGACTTTC. Amino acids: CASSLTVGTGGANVLTF.

This clonotype came up a few times. The rearrangement joins TRBV5-1 to TRBJ2-3; D is uncertain. The CDR3 has 13 amino acids. Trimming shortened V by 3 bases and J by 0 bases, and 5 bases separated the two germline ends. Germline assignment: CDR1 SGHRS and CDR2 YFSETQ. DNA of the CDR3: TGCGCCAGCAGCTGGATAAGCACAGATACGCAGTATTTT. It specifies CASSWISTDTQYF.

This clonotype was recorded many times. The chain combines TRBV12-3 or TRBV12-4 with TRBJ2-5; D is ambiguous. Between the trimmed V and J ends, which lost 6 bases and 4 bases, there was a span of 12 bases. This CDR3 has 13 residues. The CDR3 bases are TGTGCCAGCAGCTTGGGCTTCTCAGAGACCCAGTACTTC. Protein sequence: CASSLGFSETQYF.

V gene TRBV2 combines with J gene TRBJ1-1, with D unresolved. The germline gives CDR1 SNHLY, CDR2 FYNNEI. The germline V and J ends were trimmed by 1 base and 3 bases, with 9 bases remaining between them. CDR3 size: 14 residues. The CDR3 sequence is CASSEGRLYTEAFF. CDR3 nucleotide sequence: TGTGCCAGCAGTGAAGGGCGGTTATACACTGAAGCTTTCTTT.

This clonotype occurred a few times. The rearrangement joins TRBV6-2 or TRBV6-3 to TRBJ1-4; unclear D gene. The CDR3 spans 15 residues. V was pared by 5 bases and J by 0 bases, with 10 bases between. From germline, CDR1 is MNHEY and CDR2 SVGEGT. The CDR3 region is CASSSIGATNEKLFF. The CDR3 region has the DNA TGTGCCAGCAGTAGCATAGGAGCAACTAATGAAAAACTGTTTTTT.

This clonotype was seen a few times. V is TRBV18 and J is TRBJ2-7, with a tentative D call TRBD2 (6 bases). Trimming removed 4 bases at V and 6 bases at J, with 19 bases between. CDR1 KGHSH and CDR2 LQKENI come from the germline V gene. The CDR3 spans 15 residues. The CDR3 nucleotides are TGTGCCAGCTCACGGCTAGGAGGGGAGATCCGCGAGCAGTACTTC. Translated: CASSRLGGEIREQYF.

Of note for this clonotype: A much larger clone differs from this one at a single base, so this may be a read error. The chain uses TRBV3-1 and TRBJ1-1, with D unclear. Trimming stripped 0 bases from V and 6 bases from J, with 14 bases between. CDR3 length equals 15 residues. Germline V gives CDR1 LGHDT, CDR2 YNNKEL (reference sequence). The CDR3 reads CASSQDEAGGSEAFF. The CDR3 DNA reads as TGTGCCAGCAGCCAAGACGAGGCAGGAGGTTCTGAAGCTTTCTTT.

This clonotype came up a few times. V gene TRBV6-5 combines with J gene TRBJ1-1; a weak D match, TRBD1 (5 bases). The CDR3 totals 12 residues. The germline V gene encodes CDR1 MNHEY and CDR2 SVGAGI. Trimming shortened V by 2 bases and J by 12 bases, and 13 bases separated the two germline ends. For the CDR3, the DNA is TGTGCCAGCAGTTACCTGGGGGGGTGGCCTTTCTTT. Translated: CASSYLGGWPFF.

This clonotype has a handful of counts. The rearrangement joins TRBV6-2 or TRBV6-3 to TRBJ1-2; D is unresolved. CDR3 length: 12 amino acids. V shed 2 bases and J shed 6 bases, with 7 bases lying between them. The germline V gene has CDR1 MNHEY and CDR2 SVGEGT. The CDR3 coding sequence is TGTGCCAGCAGTTACGGCCTCGATGGCTACACCTTC. Translation: CASSYGLDGYTF.

In its sample, this clonotype was seen a few times. This chain joins TRBV4-1 and TRBJ2-5; D call uncertain. Trimming stripped 1 base from V and 1 base from J, with 10 bases between. This CDR3 region has 15 residues. CDR1 is MGHRA and CDR2 is YSYEKL in the germline V gene. CDR3 bases: TGCGCCAGCAGCCAAGGGTGGACGTTCCAAGAGACCCAGTACTTC. Protein: CASSQGWTFQETQYF.

This clonotype was observed a few times. The chain couples TRBV4-1 to TRBJ2-1; D ambiguous. This CDR3 comprises 14 residues. V was cut by 0 bases and J by 6 bases, with 9 bases left in between. Germline values: CDR1 MGHRA, CDR2 YSYEKL. The CDR3 nucleotides read TGCGCCAGCAGCCAAGATAATCGAGGCAATGAGCAGTTCTTC. Its translation: CASSQDNRGNEQFF.